These 25 T cell receptor beta chains share one sample of origin, sequenced in a study of patients and donors after allogeneic stem cell transplantation (dated by TCRdb to about 2020). Libraries were built with RT-PCR. Instrument on record: NextSeq 550. Using fastp at Q25 and MiXCR, TCRdb reprocessed the public reads and kept productive beta chains. Here each entry gathers all rows of one CDR3 protein and keeps the most common genes and DNA. A total of roughly 200,000 distinct CDR3 sequences appear in this sample, less than 50% of them only once. Together, the top ten hold roughly 12% of the sample. Sequencing input: blood, either unsorted or a sorted T cell fraction (not recorded which). The source of these receptors is a human donor who was either an allogeneic HSCT recipient or a stem cell or donor lymphocyte infusion donor (not recorded which). It is not recorded whose cells these are; they may come from a transplant donor.

In its sample, this clonotype was seen a few times. The rearrangement uses TRBV29-1 and TRBJ1-2; D may be TRBD1 (5 bases). The CDR3 runs 11 residues. V lost 6 bases and J 4 bases, leaving 9 bases between the germline ends. Germline-derived CDR1 and CDR2 are SQVTM and ANQGSEA. The CDR3: CSVAGLYGYTF. CDR3 bases: TGCAGCGTGGCGGGACTCTATGGCTACACCTTC.

This clonotype was picked up one time. V is TRBV9 and J is TRBJ2-1; TRBD1 matches 11 bases. Per the germline V gene, CDR1 is SGDLS and CDR2 is YYNGEE. The CDR3 spans 16 residues. V dropped 3 bases and J dropped 4; count of bases not matched to a gene: 6. DNA of the CDR3: TGTGCCAGCAGCGCACCGGACAGGGGGCCTTACAATGAGCAGTTCTTC. Its protein product is CASSAPDRGPYNEQFF.

CDR3 DNA sequence: TGTGCCTGGAGAAGCCTACGGACCCAGTACTTC. It is translated as CAWRSLRTQYF. This chain uses TRBV30 with TRBJ2-5; D unclear. The CDR3 length is 11 residues. The V end lost 3 bases, the J end lost 7 bases, and 9 bases lay between the germline ends. CDR1 and CDR2 from the germline V gene are GTSNPN and SVGIG (reference sequence).

This chain joins TRBV5-1 and TRBJ2-1, with unresolved D. This CDR3 comprises 12 residues. CDR1 SGHRS and CDR2 YFSETQ come from the germline V gene. Trimming removed 3 bases from V and 9 bases from J, with 10 bases in between. The CDR3 spells CASSSPPGEQFF. In nucleotides, the CDR3 is TGCGCCAGCAGCTCCCCCCCGGGTGAGCAGTTCTTC.

This clonotype has only a few counts. The J gene is TRBJ1-6, the V gene TRBV7-9, with 7 bases lining up with TRBD1. V dropped 0 bases and J dropped 9; count of bases not matched to a gene: 5. The CDR3 covers 15 residues. The V gene's germline CDR1 is SEHNR and CDR2 FQNEAQ (reference sequence). In nucleotides, the CDR3 is TGTGCCAGCAGCTTAGCGGGACAGATGGTTTCACCCCTCCACTTT. Its translation: CASSLAGQMVSPLHF. The full variable domain, rest sourced from reference TRBV7-9 and TRBJ1-6, is DTGVSQNPRHKITKRGQNVTFRCDPISEHNRLYWYRQTLGQGPEFLTYFQNEAQLEKSRLLSDRFSAERPKGSFSTLEIQRTEQGDSAMYLCASSLAGQMVSPLHFGNGTRLTVT.

The chain has TRBV27 and TRBJ1-1; 9 nucleotides agree with TRBD1. The germline V gene encodes CDR1 MNHEY and CDR2 SMNVEV (reference sequence). Trimming at V came to 2 bases and at J to 2 bases, leaving 6 bases not matched to a gene. CDR3 length equals 16 residues. The CDR3 spells CASSLLGQGRNTEAFF. Here the CDR3 DNA reads TGTGCCAGCAGTTTACTCGGACAGGGGAGAAACACTGAAGCTTTCTTT.

This rearrangement joins TRBV2 to TRBJ1-1; the D is unclear. This CDR3 is 11 amino acids long. V lost 4 bases, J lost 3 bases, and 3 bases lay in between. Germline V CDR1 and CDR2: SNHLY, FYNNEI. The CDR3 DNA sequence: TGTGCCAGCAGTGCAGACACTGAAGCTTTCTTT. This codes for CASSADTEAFF.

The chain uses TRBV9 and TRBJ2-1; D is unclear. V gave up 4 bases and J gave up 7 bases, with 24 bases separating them. The CDR3 covers 17 residues. The V gene's germline CDR1 is SGDLS and CDR2 YYNGEE. The CDR3: CASSLRAGVTYSNEQFF. Here the CDR3 DNA reads TGTGCCAGCAGCCTCCGGGCAGGAGTCACCTATTCGAATGAGCAGTTCTTC.

This clonotype was detected a few times. V and J are TRBV29-1 and TRBJ2-7, with 8 positions matching TRBD1. V trimming: 6 bases; J trimming: 7 bases; junction bases outside the gene matches: 11. The length of the CDR3 is 13 residues. Germline CDR1 is SQVTM and CDR2 is ANQGSEA. The CDR3: CSVSLLGQGEQYF. The CDR3 DNA follows: TGCAGCGTCTCCCTCCTCGGACAGGGAGAGCAGTACTTC.

This clonotype was found a few times. The rearrangement joins TRBV28 to TRBJ1-2; weak D call: TRBD1 (6 bases). Germline V gene lookup returns CDR1 MDHEN and CDR2 SYDVKM. V lost 3 bases and J 7 bases, leaving 15 bases between the germline ends. This CDR3 region has 14 residues. CDR3 loop: CASSLGGPSGGYTF. The CDR3 nucleotides are TGTGCCAGCAGTTTGGGGGGGCCCTCAGGTGGCTACACCTTC.

This clonotype turned up a few times. The J gene is TRBJ2-3, the V gene TRBV2; D gene ambiguous. V was cut by 5 bases and J by 1 base, with 13 bases left in between. CDR3 size: 15 residues. Germline assignment: CDR1 SNHLY and CDR2 FYNNEI. The CDR3 loop reads CASSPRTLGTDTQYF. CDR3 coding DNA: TGTGCCAGCAGTCCACGGACCTTGGGCACAGATACGCAGTATTTT.

This sequence joins TRBV6-2 or TRBV6-3 and TRBJ1-2, with D tentatively TRBD1 (5 bases). Germline values: CDR1 MNHEY, CDR2 SVGEGT. The CDR3 is 13 amino acids. V lost 5 bases to trimming and J lost 7 bases, with 14 bases between them. The CDR3: CASSQGRGAGYTF. The CDR3 nucleotides read TGTGCCAGCAGTCAAGGAAGGGGAGCTGGCTACACCTTC.

The V gene is TRBV12-3 or TRBV12-4, the J gene TRBJ1-2, with 8 bases that match TRBD1. The ends lost 7 bases at V and 8 bases at J; junction bases unmatched: 9. CDR3 length equals 13 residues. The DNA of the CDR3 is TGTGCCAGCAACTCAGGACAGGGACGCGGCTACACCTTC. Its protein is CASNSGQGRGYTF.

The V gene is TRBV5-4, the J gene TRBJ1-5; possibly TRBD1 for D (5 bases). This CDR3 region has 15 residues. CDR1 and CDR2 (germline): SGHNT, YYREEE (reference sequence). V lost 0 bases and J lost 4, with 11 bases in between. The CDR3 is CASSLDLGPNQPQHF. CDR3 nucleotides: TGTGCCAGCAGCTTGGATTTGGGACCTAATCAGCCCCAGCATTTT.

The rearrangement links TRBV29-1 to TRBJ1-1; D not resolved. Germline V gene sequence: CDR1 SQVTM, CDR2 ANQGSEA. V lost 4 bases and J lost 3, with 12 bases in between. This CDR3 spans 13 amino acids. This CDR3 reads CSVVRVFDTEAFF. CDR3 bases: TGCAGCGTTGTGAGGGTCTTTGACACTGAAGCTTTCTTT.

CDR3 amino acids: CASSQDPGRGGTETQYF. The CDR3 nucleotides read TGTGCCAGCAGCCAAGACCCAGGGAGAGGAGGTACGGAGACCCAGTACTTC. The chain recombines TRBV4-2 with TRBJ2-5; D possibly matches TRBD1 or TRBD2 (5 bases each). Trimming removed 0 bases at V and 5 bases at J, with 19 bases between. CDR1 is LGHNA and CDR2 is YNFKEQ in the germline V gene. This CDR3 has 17 residues.

V and J are TRBV5-1 and TRBJ1-1; 9 nucleotides match TRBD1. Looked up from germline, CDR1 is SGHRS and CDR2 is YFSETQ. This CDR3 is built from 17 residues. The J segment lost 2 bases and the V segment lost 1 base, leaving 9 bases of the junction unmatched. The CDR3 loop is CASSLWAQGARNTEAFF. The CDR3 nucleotides read TGCGCCAGCAGCTTGTGGGCACAGGGGGCAAGAAACACTGAAGCTTTCTTT.

In its sample, this clonotype was seen once. The chain links TRBV5-1 to TRBJ1-2; TRBD1 matches 7 bases. Germline lookup yields CDR1 SGHRS and CDR2 YFSETQ. The CDR3 totals 17 residues. With V trimmed by 4 bases and J by 0 bases, 12 bases remained unmatched. CDR3 coding DNA: TGCGCCAGCAGCCTTCGGCCGACAGGGATTCCTAACTATGGCTACACCTTC. Translating it yields CASSLRPTGIPNYGYTF.

This clonotype showed up just a few times. The CDR3: CASSQEGAGRPYNEQFF. The CDR3, as DNA: TGTGCCAGCAGCCAAGAAGGGGCGGGGAGGCCATACAATGAGCAGTTCTTC. V gene TRBV4-2 combines with J gene TRBJ2-1, with a weak D call TRBD2 (6 bases). Trimming took 0 bases from V and 4 from J, leaving 16 bases between them. Germline CDR1 reads LGHNA; CDR2 reads YNFKEQ. The CDR3 has 17 residues.

This sequence joins TRBV7-2 and TRBJ1-5; tentative D call: TRBD1 (6 bases). V was clipped by 5 bases and J by 5 bases, with 10 bases between them. The CDR3 contains 13 residues. Germline CDR1 SGHTA, CDR2 FQGNSA. The CDR3 coding sequence is TGTGCCAGCAGCCAGGGGACTTATCAGCCCCAGCATTTT. Protein sequence: CASSQGTYQPQHF.

This clonotype was counted a single time. The chain is built from TRBV5-1 and TRBJ2-2; D is unclear. This CDR3 contains 16 residues. Trimming took off 0 bases at V and 5 bases at J, with 14 bases between the two ends. The germline CDR1 and CDR2 sequences are SGHRS and YFSETQ. The CDR3: CASSLATTAWTGELFF. As DNA, the CDR3 is TGCGCCAGCAGCTTGGCGACGACTGCGTGGACCGGGGAGCTGTTTTTT.

This clonotype was observed a few times. The gene calls are TRBV28 and TRBJ1-2; the D gene is possibly TRBD1 (5 bases). V gave up 3 bases and J gave up 8 bases, with 10 bases separating them. This CDR3 region has 12 residues. Germline V gene lookup returns CDR1 MDHEN and CDR2 SYDVKM. The CDR3 DNA follows: TGTGCCAGCAGTTTGGGGGGGAAAGGCTACACCTTC. It yields the protein CASSLGGKGYTF.

The J gene is TRBJ2-5, the V gene TRBV27; D is possibly TRBD1 (7 bases). CDR1 and CDR2 (germline): MNHEY, SMNVEV (reference sequence). The ends were cut back, 7 bases at V and 5 bases at J, with 23 bases in the middle. The CDR3 is 16 amino acids. The CDR3 here is CASTLVLVAGGETQYF. Here the CDR3 DNA reads TGTGCCAGCACCCTAGTACTAGTGGCAGGGGGGGAGACCCAGTACTTC.

The chain recombines TRBV12-3 or TRBV12-4 with TRBJ2-1; D is unclear. This CDR3 has 12 amino acids. Trimming shortened V by 3 bases and J by 8 bases, and 8 bases separated the two germline ends. DNA of the CDR3: TGTGCCAGCAGTTTGAATGGGGATGAGCAGTTCTTC. Translation: CASSLNGDEQFF.

V is TRBV20-1 and J is TRBJ2-2; tentatively, D is TRBD1 (5 bases). The CDR3 runs 13 residues. Germline CDR1 is DFQATT and CDR2 is SNEGSKA (reference sequence). Trimming removed 6 bases from V and 4 bases from J, with 12 bases in between. CDR3 in amino acids: CSASDTATGELFF. CDR3 nucleotides: TGCAGTGCCTCGGACACCGCCACCGGGGAGCTGTTTTTT.